Below, 12 T cell receptor beta chains from the same sample are listed, as sequenced in a study of regulatory T cells in long-lasting Graves disease. Relying on iRepertoire HTBI primers and Arm-PCR of CDR3 regions, the team built TCR beta libraries. TCRdb called the multiplex PCR reads again in MiXCR, with one record for every CDR3 protein. Altogether approximately 480,000 distinct CDR3 sequences are present, 15% to 20% being singletons, with the ten largest covering 10% to 15%. The sample's time point: newly diagnosed GD, antithyroid drugs for less than 3 months. From PBMCs, RNA was extracted and then used to make the TCR library. These data also formed part of another study, on T cells in Graves' hyperthyroidism and ophthalmopathy.

The sequences come from peripheral blood mononuclear cells (PBMCs), collected at new diagnosis, from a patient treated with antithyroid drugs. Receptor source: a man aged 40-49 years with Graves disease.

This clonotype was recorded many times. The chain carries TRBV6-5 and TRBJ2-5; TRBD2 aligns across 12 bases. After removal of 0 bases from V and 4 bases from J, the junction contained 0 bases not matched to a gene. Germline values: CDR1 MNHEY, CDR2 SVGAGI. The CDR3 consists of 15 residues. For the CDR3, the DNA is TGTGCCAGCAGTTACTCGGGACTAGCGGGAGAGACCCAGTACTTC. This gives the protein CASSYSGLAGETQYF.

V gene TRBV12-3 or TRBV12-4 combines with J gene TRBJ2-5; the D gene is possibly TRBD2 (6 bases). The CDR3 loop spans 15 amino acids. V lost 5 bases, J lost 2 bases, and 15 bases lay in between. The CDR3 reads CASSPGVGWQETQYF. The CDR3 nucleotides are TGTGCCAGCAGTCCGGGAGTGGGATGGCAAGAGACCCAGTACTTC.

This clonotype was seen many times. This chain connects TRBV7-9 to TRBJ2-1; 10 bases are shared with TRBD2. V was clipped by 0 bases and J by 6 bases; unmatched bases: 5. Germline V lookup: CDR1 SEHNR, CDR2 FQNEAQ (reference sequence). The CDR3 is 16 amino acids. Here the CDR3 DNA reads TGTGCCAGCAGCTTAGCGCGGGCTAGCGGGAGCAATGAGCAGTTCTTC. This sequence encodes CASSLARASGSNEQFF.

The gene calls are TRBV12-3 or TRBV12-4 and TRBJ2-5; D possibly matches TRBD1 or TRBD2 (5 bases each). Trimming took 4 bases from V and 1 from J, leaving 7 bases between them. The CDR3 is 13 amino acids. The CDR3 DNA is TGTGCCAGCAGTTGGGACGTCCAAGAGACCCAGTACTTC. Translated: CASSWDVQETQYF.

This clonotype showed up many times. The chain carries TRBV3-1 and TRBJ2-7, with TRBD2 as a possible D gene (6 bases). The germline V and J ends were trimmed by 0 bases and 3 bases, with 9 bases remaining between them. The CDR3 is 14 residues long. CDR1 is LGHDT, CDR2 YNNKEL, per germline (reference sequence). CDR3: CASSQDPAGYEQYF. The CDR3 DNA reads TGTGCCAGCAGCCAAGATCCAGCGGGCTACGAGCAGTACTTC.

The CDR3 DNA reads as TGTGCCAGCAGTTACTCTGGACCCTTCGGCACTGAAGCTTTCTTT. This encodes CASSYSGPFGTEAFF. The chain couples TRBV6-2 or TRBV6-3 to TRBJ1-1; the D is unclear. The CDR3 is made up of 15 amino acids. V lost 0 bases and J 4 bases, leaving 12 bases between the germline ends. Per germline, CDR1 MNHEY and CDR2 SVGEGT.

This clonotype was seen only a few times. The chain is built from TRBV10-2 and TRBJ1-4, with D hard to call. CDR3 size: 14 residues. V lost 3 bases, J lost 4 bases, and 9 bases lay in between. The V gene's germline CDR1 is WSHSY and CDR2 SAAADI. In nucleotides, the CDR3 is TGCGCCAGCAGTGATCAGGAACGTAATGAAAAACTGTTTTTT. Translation: CASSDQERNEKLFF.

This clonotype was recorded at least ten times. The rearrangement joins TRBV11-2 to TRBJ2-2; the D gene is possibly TRBD2 (5 bases). V lost 3 bases, J lost 3 bases, and 17 bases lay in between. The CDR3 has 17 residues. CDR1 SGHAT and CDR2 FQNNGV come from the germline V gene. CDR3 sequence reads: CASSFPREQPHTGELFF. The CDR3 DNA is TGTGCCAGCAGCTTCCCGAGGGAACAGCCACACACCGGGGAGCTGTTTTTT.

The chain is built from TRBV7-6 and TRBJ2-3; the D is unclear. Germline values: CDR1 SGHVS, CDR2 FNYEAQ. V was shortened by 2 bases and J by 4 bases, with 10 bases between the two germline ends. This CDR3 has 14 residues. CDR3 amino acids: CASSLNLGSDTQYF. CDR3 nucleotides: TGTGCCAGCAGCTTAAATCTCGGCTCAGATACGCAGTATTTT.

This clonotype has only a few counts. The CDR3 protein is CASSQNSGWEQYF. The CDR3 region has the DNA TGTGCCAGCAGCCAAAACTCGGGGTGGGAGCAGTACTTC. The chain uses TRBV14 and TRBJ2-7; D might be TRBD2 (5 bases). Germline CDR1 SGHDN, CDR2 FVKESK. This CDR3 comprises 13 residues. V was trimmed by 2 bases and J by 7 bases, leaving 12 bases between them.

This clonotype appeared many times. DNA of the CDR3: TGTGCCTGGAGGCCGGGACATTACCAAGAGACCCAGTACTTC. It yields the protein CAWRPGHYQETQYF. The chain is built from TRBV30 and TRBJ2-5; D might be TRBD1 (6 bases). The CDR3 is made up of 14 amino acids. Germline V gene lookup returns CDR1 GTSNPN and CDR2 SVGIG (reference sequence). Trimming pared 3 bases from V and 0 bases from J, leaving 11 bases between.

This clonotype was detected only a few times. The rearrangement joins TRBV27 to TRBJ2-1; TRBD2 agrees at 7 bases. V was pared by 8 bases and J by 4 bases, with 11 bases of the junction left unmatched. This CDR3 is 15 amino acids long. The germline CDR1 and CDR2 sequences are MNHEY and SMNVEV (reference sequence). The CDR3 loop reads CASAREAVRYNEQFF. In DNA form, the CDR3 reads TGTGCCAGCGCTCGGGAGGCCGTCAGGTACAATGAGCAGTTCTTC.